This paragraph covers one TCR beta chain sequence. Its antigen is unidentified. The record originates from a study of OX40 agonist ivuxolimab in advanced cancers. On the study more broadly: While on treatment, patients had intravenous ivuxolimab at 0.01 to 10 mg/kg every 2 weeks. Those enrolled were 80% to 85% male, with a mean age of around 60 years and ages from roughly 20 to 85. Patients treated during dose escalation were battling hepatocellular carcinoma, melanoma, renal cell or head and neck cancer.

Study outcomes and limitations: Antigens targeted by the expanded peripheral T cells were not determined.

CDR3 size: 13 residues. Trimming shortened V by 5 bases and J by 10 bases, and 15 bases separated the two germline ends. In germline, CDR1 is MNHEY, CDR2 SMNVEV (reference sequence). Profiled with immunoSEQ multiplex PCR; TCRdb holds only in-frame clones, not every one. The profile shows about 76,000 clones, over 70% of them singletons. The sample consisted of CD4+ or CD8+ T cells sorted from blood, taken in a trial of the OX40 agonist ivuxolimab. This TCR was sampled from an adult with an advanced solid tumor such as melanoma, head and neck, liver or kidney cancer. The chain has TRBV27 and TRBJ2-1; no definite D call. Here the CDR3 DNA reads TGTGCCAGCAGTCTCACTACCGGCCTAGAGCAGTTCTTC. Translating it yields CASSLTTGLEQFF.